The next 21 T cell receptor beta chains were all read from a single sample in a study of blood T cell repertoires in COVID-19. The protocol was immunoSEQ multiplex PCR, while the TCRdb copy is restricted to in-frame clones and leaves out a portion. The sample lists approximately 12,000 clones; about 71% were seen once. The sequencing input was peripheral blood. The receptors come from a man between 60 and 75 years old with COVID-19, enrolled during active disease.

V and J are TRBV7-6 and TRBJ2-5, with 9 bases matching TRBD1. V lost 9 bases, J lost 5 bases, and 13 bases stayed unmatched. CDR3 length: 15 residues. Germline lookup yields CDR1 SGHVS and CDR2 FNYEAQ. Written as DNA, the CDR3 is TGTGCCAGTTCGGCGTGGACAGGGGCGGGGGAGACCCAGTACTTC. This encodes CASSAWTGAGETQYF.

This chain uses TRBV3-1 (or the pseudogene TRBV3-2) with TRBJ2-7; 10 bases fit TRBD1. Germline lookup yields CDR1 LGHDT and CDR2 YNNKEL (reference sequence). CDR3 length equals 15 residues. The ends lost 5 bases at V and 3 bases at J; junction bases unmatched: 7. As DNA, the CDR3 is TGTGCCAGCAGCTCCTTGGGACAGGGGCTCTACGAGCAGTACTTC. Amino acids: CASSSLGQGLYEQYF.

This rearrangement joins TRBV7-6 to TRBJ1-1; no firm D call. V was trimmed by 0 bases and J by 0 bases, leaving 8 bases between them. Germline values: CDR1 SGHVS, CDR2 FNYEAQ. The CDR3 totals 15 residues. The CDR3 region has the DNA TGTGCCAGCAGCTTAGCGGCATATATGAACACTGAAGCTTTCTTT. Translation: CASSLAAYMNTEAFF. Together with reference TRBV7-6 and TRBJ1-1, the CDR3 gives the full variable domain: GAGVSQSPRYKVTKRGQDVALRCDPISGHVSLYWYRQALGQGPEFLTYFNYEAQQDKSGLPNDRFSAERPEGSISTLTIQRTEQRDSAMYRCASSLAAYMNTEAFFGQGTRLTVV.

The chain joins TRBV25-1 to TRBJ1-3, with D perhaps matching TRBD1 (5 bases). The CDR3 is 13 residues long. Germline V gene data show CDR1 as MGHDK and CDR2 as SYGVNS. Between the trimmed V and J ends, which lost 3 bases and 4 bases, there was a span of 7 bases. Written as DNA, the CDR3 is TGTGCCAGCAGTGAGGCAGGGGGAAACACCATATATTTT. It translates to CASSEAGGNTIYF.

This chain connects TRBV11-3 to TRBJ2-1; D might be TRBD1 (5 bases). The germline V gene encodes CDR1 SGHNT and CDR2 YENEEA. This CDR3 has 15 amino acids. The V end lost 1 base, the J end lost 1 base, and 8 bases lay between the germline ends. The CDR3 loop reads CASSLGGQSYNEQFF. The CDR3 nucleotides are TGTGCCAGCAGCTTAGGCGGACAATCCTACAATGAGCAGTTCTTC.

This clone was seen only once. The chain has TRBV23-1 and TRBJ1-5, with a tentative D call TRBD1 (5 bases). TRBV23-1 is labeled an ORF, and its function is uncertain. This CDR3 has 15 amino acids. V was clipped by 2 bases and J by 7 bases, with 15 bases between them. The CDR3 bases are TGCGCCAGCAGTCAAGTCTCGGCAGGGCACCAGCCCCAGCATTTT. Protein product: CASSQVSAGHQPQHF.

The CDR3 bases are TGTGCCAGCAGAGGGACAGGGCGTAACACCGGGGAGCTGTTTTTT. It yields the protein CASRGTGRNTGELFF. This sequence joins TRBV2 and TRBJ2-2; 9 bases map to TRBD1. Per the germline V gene, CDR1 is SNHLY and CDR2 is FYNNEI. The CDR3 extends over 15 amino acids. V was clipped by 6 bases and J by 2 bases; unmatched bases: 4.

The chain employs TRBV12-3 or TRBV12-4 and TRBJ1-2; D ambiguous. The CDR3 is 11 amino acids. V lost 5 bases and J lost 6, with 7 bases in between. The CDR3 is CASSTENGYTF. In DNA, the CDR3 is TGTGCCAGCAGTACAGAGAATGGCTACACCTTC.

The chain employs TRBV11-2 and TRBJ1-1; the match to TRBD1 covers 9 bases. The CDR3 contains 16 residues. The V segment lost 5 bases and the J segment 4 bases; nucleotides outside the gene matches: 11. The germline gives CDR1 SGHAT, CDR2 FQNNGV. CDR3 protein: CASSPPRDREVTEAFF. In DNA form, the CDR3 reads TGTGCCAGCAGCCCCCCTCGGGACAGGGAGGTCACTGAAGCTTTCTTT.

This clone has just one count. The chain has TRBV19 and TRBJ2-2; TRBD1 agrees at 7 bases. Losses at the gene ends were 3 bases for V and 0 bases for J; bases not matched to a gene: 4. CDR1 and CDR2 from the germline V gene are LNHDA and SQIVND (reference sequence). The CDR3 sequence is 16 residues long. The CDR3 spells CASSISGTANTGELFF. The CDR3 region has the DNA TGTGCCAGTAGTATCTCCGGGACAGCGAACACCGGGGAGCTGTTTTTT.

The rearrangement joins TRBV7-9 to TRBJ2-7; the D is unclear. The CDR3 runs to 12 residues. Looked up from germline, CDR1 is SEHNR and CDR2 is FQNEAQ (reference sequence). Trimming stripped 5 bases from V and 6 bases from J, with 11 bases between. The CDR3, as DNA: TGTGCCAGCAGCCTCGCCGGCGGCGAGCAGTACGTC. It is translated as CASSLAGGEQYV.

The V gene is TRBV12-3 or TRBV12-4, the J gene TRBJ2-2; D gene unclear. The length of the CDR3 is 13 residues. The V end lost 1 base, the J end lost 4 bases, and 4 bases lay between the germline ends. The CDR3 nucleotides read TGTGCCAGCAGTTTAGGCGTCACCGGGGAGCTGTTTTTT. This codes for CASSLGVTGELFF.

The chain has TRBV11-2 and TRBJ2-1, with a tentative D call TRBD2 (7 bases). CDR3 size: 17 residues. The V gene lost 0 bases and the J gene lost 3 bases, with 15 bases spanning the gap. Germline CDR1 SGHAT, CDR2 FQNNGV. The CDR3 spells CASSLDLGASGYNEQFF. DNA for the CDR3: TGTGCCAGCAGCTTAGATTTGGGGGCTAGCGGCTACAATGAGCAGTTCTTC.

This chain connects TRBV6-1 to TRBJ1-5; 9 bases are a match to TRBD1. CDR1 is MNHNS and CDR2 is SASEGT in the germline V gene. The CDR3 runs 19 residues. The V segment lost 3 bases and the J segment 0 bases; nucleotides outside the gene matches: 12. CDR3 in DNA: TGTGCCAGCAGTGAGCCCAGGGACAGGGCCCATTATAGCAATCAGCCCCAGCATTTT. Its protein product is CASSEPRDRAHYSNQPQHF.

The CDR3 sequence: CSVTRGETQYF. The CDR3 nucleotides read TGCAGCGTGACCAGGGGGGAGACCCAGTACTTC. The V call is TRBV29-1, the J call TRBJ2-5; TRBD1 matches 7 bases. This CDR3 comprises 11 residues. Germline V gene lookup returns CDR1 SQVTM and CDR2 ANQGSEA. The V segment lost 6 bases and the J segment 5 bases; nucleotides outside the gene matches: 3.

J is TRBJ1-3 and V is TRBV5-1, with D unclear. The CDR3 covers 14 residues. Germline loops: CDR1 SGHRS, CDR2 YFSETQ. V was clipped by 0 bases and J by 5 bases, with 9 bases between them. CDR3 nucleotide sequence: TGCGCCAGCAGCTTGGGGCCCCTCAGAAACACCATATATTTT. This codes for CASSLGPLRNTIYF.

The gene calls are TRBV11-3 and TRBJ1-1; D gene ambiguous. Deletions cut 0 bases from V and 0 bases from J, with 8 bases between. The germline V gene has CDR1 SGHNT and CDR2 YENEEA. The CDR3 contains 15 residues. CDR3 sequence: CASSLESQVNTEAFF. CDR3 DNA: TGTGCCAGCAGCTTAGAAAGTCAGGTGAACACTGAAGCTTTCTTT.

The CDR3 region has the DNA TGTGCCAGCAGCTTTGACTCCGGGACTAACCTCCAAGAGACCCAGTACTTC. Translated, it gives CASSFDSGTNLQETQYF. V and J are TRBV5-6 and TRBJ2-5, with TRBD2 matching over 7 bases. The length of the CDR3 is 17 residues. The germline V gene has CDR1 SGHDT and CDR2 YYEEEE. V was pared by 2 bases and J by 1 base, with 11 bases of the junction left unmatched.

The chain carries TRBV5-1 and TRBJ2-7; 9 nucleotides match TRBD1. The CDR3 covers 13 residues. The J segment lost 5 bases and the V segment lost 3 bases, leaving 3 bases of the junction unmatched. Germline assignment: CDR1 SGHRS and CDR2 YFSETQ. The CDR3 DNA reads TGCGCCAGCAGCTGGGGACAGGGAGACGAGCAGTACTTC. It codes for CASSWGQGDEQYF.

The chain carries TRBV27 and TRBJ2-1; perhaps TRBD1 as D (6 bases). Per germline, CDR1 MNHEY and CDR2 SMNVEV (reference sequence). The V gene lost 4 bases and the J gene lost 1 base, with 14 bases spanning the gap. This CDR3 is built from 16 residues. The CDR3 nucleotides are TGTGCCAGCAGTTCCACTACAGGGCGGTCCTACAATGAGCAGTTCTTC. This encodes CASSSTTGRSYNEQFF.

The chain has TRBV27 and TRBJ2-5, with D tentatively TRBD1 (6 bases). Germline-derived CDR1 and CDR2 are MNHEY and SMNVEV (reference sequence). CDR3 length equals 15 residues. The V end was cut by 6 bases, the J end by 5 bases, with 19 bases between. The CDR3, as DNA: TGTGCCAGCAGATGGGGGCAAGGGGGATCGGAGACCCAGTACTTC. Its protein product is CASRWGQGGSETQYF.